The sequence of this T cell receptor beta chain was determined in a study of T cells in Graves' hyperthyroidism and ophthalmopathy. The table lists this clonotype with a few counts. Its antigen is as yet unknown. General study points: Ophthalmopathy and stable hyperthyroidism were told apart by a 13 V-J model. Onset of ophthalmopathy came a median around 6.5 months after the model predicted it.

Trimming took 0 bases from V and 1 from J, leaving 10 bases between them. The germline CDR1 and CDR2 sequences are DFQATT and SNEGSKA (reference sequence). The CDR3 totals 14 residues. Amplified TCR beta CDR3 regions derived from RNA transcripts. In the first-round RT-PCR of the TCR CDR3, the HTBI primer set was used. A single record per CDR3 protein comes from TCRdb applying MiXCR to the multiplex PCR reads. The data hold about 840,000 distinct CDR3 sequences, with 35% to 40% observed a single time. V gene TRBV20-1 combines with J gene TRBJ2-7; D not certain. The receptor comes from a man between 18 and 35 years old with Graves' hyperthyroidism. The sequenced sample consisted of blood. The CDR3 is CSARDTSRSYEQYF. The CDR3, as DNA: TGCAGTGCTAGAGACACCTCTCGTTCCTACGAGCAGTACTTC.